Each of the 25 T cell receptor beta chains below was sequenced from the same sample in a study of tissue T cells after allogeneic stem cell transplantation. This table comes from immunoSEQ multiplex PCR, and its TCRdb copy is limited to in-frame clones, with some not included. The data contain about 1,000 clones, about 39% of them seen just once; the ten biggest clones take up roughly 40%. This material consisted of stomach tissue, taken at autopsy. The receptor set was obtained from a female patient between 40 and 75 years old with steroid-refractory graft-versus-host disease after an allogeneic stem cell transplant. Part of the T cells may come from the graft donor.

The chain joins TRBV30 to TRBJ1-4; D is perhaps TRBD1 (5 bases). Deletions cut 0 bases from V and 5 bases from J, with 10 bases between. Germline V gene lookup returns CDR1 GTSNPN and CDR2 SVGIG (reference sequence). The CDR3 length is 14 residues. CDR3 nucleotides: TGTGCCTGGAGTGTAGGGGACCTCAATGAAAAACTGTTTTTT. It codes for CAWSVGDLNEKLFF. The entire variable domain, with the rest obtained from reference TRBV30 and TRBJ1-4, is as follows: SQTIHQWPATLVQPVGSPLSLECTVEGTSNPNLYWYRQAAGRGLQLLFYSVGIGQISSEVPQNLSASRPQDRQFILSSKKLLLSDSGFYLCAWSVGDLNEKLFFGSGTQLSVL.

The chain uses TRBV5-1 and TRBJ2-3; 9 bases align to TRBD1. After removal of 2 bases from V and 0 bases from J, the junction contained 7 bases not matched to a gene. The CDR3 consists of 17 residues. Germline V CDR1 and CDR2: SGHRS, YFSETQ. DNA of the CDR3: TGCGCCAGCAGCTTTGGCGGGACAGGGTTTAGCACAGATACGCAGTATTTT. Translation: CASSFGGTGFSTDTQYF. Full variable domain (remainder filled in from reference TRBV5-1 and TRBJ2-3): KAGVTQTPRYLIKTRGQQVTLSCSPISGHRSVSWYQQTPGQGLQFLFEYFSETQRNKGNFPGRFSGRQFSNSRSEMNVSTLELGDSALYLCASSFGGTGFSTDTQYFGPGTRLTVL.

This clone is deemed medium-sized. The chain employs TRBV6-5 and TRBJ1-4; D unclear. V was cut by 6 bases and J by 3 bases, with 11 bases left in between. The CDR3 has 14 amino acids. Germline V gene sequence: CDR1 MNHEY, CDR2 SVGAGI. The CDR3 spells CASSRRTPNEKLFF. The CDR3 nucleotides are TGTGCCAGCAGCCGCAGAACCCCTAATGAAAAACTGTTTTTT.

This chain uses TRBV2 with TRBJ1-2; possible D gene TRBD1, 5 bases. The V end lost 4 bases, the J end lost 4 bases, and 7 bases lay between the germline ends. The CDR3 consists of 12 residues. The germline CDR1 and CDR2 sequences are SNHLY and FYNNEI. CDR3 sequence reads: CASSGQGYGYTF. In DNA, the CDR3 is TGTGCCAGCAGTGGGCAGGGCTATGGCTACACCTTC.

The J gene is TRBJ2-3, the V gene TRBV29-1, with a possible D match to TRBD2 (5 bases). Trimming stripped 1 base from V and 0 bases from J, with 11 bases between. The CDR3 runs 15 residues. Per the germline V gene, CDR1 is SQVTM and CDR2 is ANQGSEA. The CDR3, as DNA: TGCAGCGTTGAAGTTATGGGCGGGAGCACAGATACGCAGTATTTT. Translating it yields CSVEVMGGSTDTQYF.

The V and J genes are TRBV9 and TRBJ1-5; 9 bases line up with TRBD1. Trimming cost V 3 bases and J 5 bases; bases outside gene matches: 3. Germline V gives CDR1 SGDLS, CDR2 YYNGEE. The CDR3 is 14 amino acids. The DNA for the CDR3 is TGTGCCAGCAGCGGAACAGGGGGCGATCAGCCCCAGCATTTT. Its protein product is CASSGTGGDQPQHF.

Relative to its sample, this clone is hyperexpanded. CDR3 residues: CASSRSGTSGIYEQYF. The CDR3 region has the DNA TGTGCCAGCAGCCGGTCGGGGACTAGCGGTATCTACGAGCAGTACTTC. The gene calls are TRBV7-9 and TRBJ2-7; 11 bases are shared with TRBD2. Losses at the gene ends were 5 bases for V and 3 bases for J; bases not matched to a gene: 9. The CDR3 runs 16 residues. Per the germline V gene, CDR1 is SEHNR and CDR2 is FQNEAQ (reference sequence).

This clone is large in the sample. V gene TRBV5-4 combines with J gene TRBJ2-3; 7 bases line up with TRBD1. Germline values: CDR1 SGHNT, CDR2 YYREEE (reference sequence). The V and J ends lost 0 bases and 4 bases, in that order; junction bases with no gene match: 2. This CDR3 has 14 amino acids. CDR3 DNA: TGTGCCAGCAGCTTGGCCGGGACAGCAGATACGCAGTATTTT. This encodes CASSLAGTADTQYF.

By proportion, this clone is large. V and J are TRBV5-1 and TRBJ1-4; D remains unclear. The germline V gene encodes CDR1 SGHRS and CDR2 YFSETQ. The CDR3 spans 14 residues. Trimming stripped 0 bases from V and 4 bases from J, with 7 bases between. The CDR3 nucleotides read TGCGCCAGCAGCTTGGACGGGTTTAATGAAAAACTGTTTTTT. Translation: CASSLDGFNEKLFF.

This chain connects TRBV29-1 to TRBJ2-5, with D possibly being TRBD1 (5 bases). Trimming pared 4 bases from V and 4 bases from J, leaving 16 bases between. CDR1 is SQVTM, CDR2 ANQGSEA, per germline. The CDR3 is 14 residues long. The DNA of the CDR3 is TGCAGCGTTGCTTGGAGACAGTTGGGAGAGACCCAGTACTTC. This translates into CSVAWRQLGETQYF. Based on the CDR3 plus reference TRBV29-1 and TRBJ2-5, the full variable domain is SAVISQKPSRDICQRGTSLTIQCQVDSQVTMMFWYRQQPGQSLTLIATANQGSEATYESGFVIDKFPISRPNLTFSTLTVSNMSPEDSSIYLCSVAWRQLGETQYFGPGTRLLVL.

This chain connects TRBV6-2 or TRBV6-3 to TRBJ1-2; 8 bases are shared with TRBD1. Germline V lookup: CDR1 MNHEY, CDR2 SVGEGT. The junction had 10 bases not matched to a gene; V was cut back by 4 bases and J by 9 bases. CDR3 length: 14 residues. The CDR3: CASSFSGTGTSYTF. In nucleotides, the CDR3 is TGTGCCAGCAGTTTTTCCGGGACAGGTACTAGCTACACCTTC.

The chain couples TRBV7-9 to TRBJ2-2, with D hard to call. Deletions cut 9 bases from V and 5 bases from J, with 13 bases between. This CDR3 comprises 13 residues. The germline V gene has CDR1 SEHNR and CDR2 FQNEAQ (reference sequence). The CDR3 region is CASSGPDTGELFF. The CDR3 nucleotides read TGTGCCAGTTCCGGGCCTGATACCGGGGAGCTGTTTTTT.

The chain recombines TRBV30 with TRBJ2-1; 8 nucleotides match TRBD2. The CDR3 has 13 amino acids. Losses at the gene ends were 4 bases for V and 6 bases for J; bases not matched to a gene: 5. CDR1 and CDR2 from the germline V gene are GTSNPN and SVGIG (reference sequence). In DNA form, the CDR3 reads TGTGCCTGGAACACCGGACTAGCCAATGAGCAGTTCTTC. This encodes CAWNTGLANEQFF.

This chain's CDR3 is CASSVEGQSTEAFF. CDR3 coding DNA: TGTGCCAGCAGCGTAGAGGGACAAAGTACTGAAGCTTTCTTT. The J gene is TRBJ1-1, the V gene TRBV9; D is perhaps TRBD1 (6 bases). CDR3 length equals 14 residues. With 0 bases removed from V and 5 bases from J, the gap between germline ends came to 11 bases. Per the germline V gene, CDR1 is SGDLS and CDR2 is YYNGEE. The variable domain in full, completed from reference TRBV9 and TRBJ1-1, reads DSGVTQTPKHLITATGQRVTLRCSPRSGDLSVYWYQQSLDQGLQFLIQYYNGEERAKGNILERFSAQQFPDLHSELNLSSLELGDSALYFCASSVEGQSTEAFFGQGTRLTVV.

The V call is TRBV10-3, the J call TRBJ1-4, with D perhaps matching TRBD1 (5 bases). The CDR3 consists of 16 residues. CDR1 and CDR2 (germline): ENHRY, SYGVKD. V lost 3 bases and J 0 bases, leaving 11 bases between the germline ends. CDR3 coding DNA: TGTGCCATCAGTGACCGGGACCAAGCAACTAATGAAAAACTGTTTTTT. It encodes CAISDRDQATNEKLFF.

The chain recombines TRBV20-1 with TRBJ2-7, with TRBD1 identical over 7 bases. Germline assignment: CDR1 DFQATT and CDR2 SNEGSKA (reference sequence). This CDR3 has 13 residues. The V gene end was trimmed by 6 bases and the J gene end by 3 bases; junction bases not matched to a gene: 8. This CDR3 is CSASRDSNYEQYF. The DNA for the CDR3 is TGCAGTGCCAGTCGGGACAGTAACTACGAGCAGTACTTC.

In its sample, this clone is hyperexpanded (1% or more). The genes are TRBV6-2 or TRBV6-3 and TRBJ1-2; 10 bases are a match to TRBD1. Germline CDR1 MNHEY, CDR2 SVGEGT. The junction had 5 bases not matched to a gene; V was cut back by 0 bases and J by 7 bases. CDR3 size: 15 residues. CDR3 sequence reads: CASSYSGTGVGGYTF. The DNA for the CDR3 is TGTGCCAGCAGTTACTCCGGGACAGGGGTCGGTGGCTACACCTTC.

The chain couples TRBV29-1 to TRBJ1-1, with D possibly TRBD1 on 6 matching bases. The V and J ends lost 5 bases and 4 bases respectively, with 8 bases between them. Germline V gene sequence: CDR1 SQVTM, CDR2 ANQGSEA. CDR3 length: 11 amino acids. The CDR3, as DNA: TGCAGCGTTAGGGGGGGCACTGAAGCTTTCTTT. This sequence encodes CSVRGGTEAFF.

This clone was picked up a small number of times. This chain uses TRBV5-4 with TRBJ1-2, with 7 nucleotides matching TRBD1. V lost 4 bases to trimming and J lost 8 bases; unmatched junction nucleotides: 8. This CDR3 spans 13 amino acids. Looked up from germline, CDR1 is SGHNT and CDR2 is YYREEE (reference sequence). In DNA form, the CDR3 reads TGTGCCAGCAGCCCCGACAGGGAGGGAGGCTACACCTTC. It translates to CASSPDREGGYTF.

The rearrangement uses TRBV10-1 and TRBJ2-7; maybe TRBD2 (6 bases). Deletions cut 6 bases from V and 0 bases from J, with 18 bases between. Germline assignment: CDR1 WNHNN and CDR2 SYGVQD (reference sequence). The CDR3 totals 16 residues. This chain's CDR3 is CASSPWRGTVSYEQYF. The CDR3 nucleotides read TGCGCCAGCAGCCCCTGGAGGGGAACCGTCTCCTACGAGCAGTACTTC.

This clone was counted a few times. V gene TRBV5-4 combines with J gene TRBJ2-3; possibly TRBD1 or TRBD2 for D (6 bases each). CDR1 and CDR2 from the germline V gene are SGHNT and YYREEE (reference sequence). V gave up 2 bases and J gave up 1 base, with 11 bases separating them. The CDR3 covers 15 residues. The CDR3 loop reads CASSLGGWGTDTQYF. Written as DNA, the CDR3 is TGTGCCAGCAGCTTAGGGGGGTGGGGCACAGATACGCAGTATTTT.

This clone was seen a handful of times. V and J are TRBV5-4 and TRBJ2-7; tentative D call: TRBD1 (6 bases). V gave up 4 bases and J gave up 1 base, with 9 bases separating them. CDR3 length: 13 amino acids. CDR1 and CDR2 (germline): SGHNT, YYREEE (reference sequence). The CDR3 reads CASSPDRSYEQYF. CDR3 nucleotide sequence: TGTGCCAGCAGCCCCGACAGGTCCTACGAGCAGTACTTC.

For the CDR3, the DNA is TGTGCCAGCAGGTACAACAGGGGAGATGAGCAGTTCTTC. Its protein is CASRYNRGDEQFF. J is TRBJ2-1 and V is TRBV27, with 7 bases identical to TRBD1. V was clipped by 6 bases and J by 8 bases; unmatched bases: 7. The CDR3 spans 13 residues. From germline, CDR1 is MNHEY and CDR2 SMNVEV (reference sequence).

The J gene is TRBJ1-6, the V gene TRBV30; 10 bases align to TRBD1. The CDR3 contains 14 residues. Losses at the gene ends were 2 bases for V and 11 bases for J; bases not matched to a gene: 6. Germline lookup yields CDR1 GTSNPN and CDR2 SVGIG (reference sequence). DNA of the CDR3: TGTGCCTGGAGTATTCCGGGACAGGGGACACCCCTCCACTTT. This encodes CAWSIPGQGTPLHF.

CDR3 nucleotides: TGTGCCAGGGCGGGACACAAGAACACCGGGGAGCTGTTTTTT. Its protein is CARAGHKNTGELFF. The rearrangement joins TRBV7-9 to TRBJ2-2; possibly TRBD1 or TRBD2 for D (6 bases each). Trimming cost V 9 bases and J 1 base, with 12 bases left between them. In germline, CDR1 is SEHNR, CDR2 FQNEAQ (reference sequence). The CDR3 has 14 amino acids.